A selection of T cell receptor beta chains follows, all from one sample in a study of T cell repertoires in aging, cancer and after chemotherapy. TCRdb reprocessed the multiplex PCR reads with MiXCR, giving one entry per CDR3 protein. The table shows more than 9,500 distinct CDR3 sequences, with roughly 37% occurring only once. Input material: blood. The receptors derive from a human donor in good health. Both conserved end residues are part of each CDR3. A D gene is named only where the DNA matches it firmly. Expanded clones get a size class; other rows say once, few or many, or leave the size out.

d_gene: .; abundance: medium-sized; v_gene: TRBV29-1; j_gene: TRBJ2-3; CDR3nt: TGCAGCGTTGAAGGGGTAGCGCCGAGAGGGGCAGATACGCAGTATTTT; CDR3aa: CSVEGVAPRGADTQYF
d_gene: TRBD2; abundance: .; v_gene: TRBV6-1; j_gene: TRBJ2-1; CDR3nt: TGTGCCAGCGCCCGACTAGCGGGCTCCTACAATGAGCAGTTCTTC; CDR3aa: CASARLAGSYNEQFF
d_gene: TRBD1; abundance: .; v_gene: TRBV6-1; j_gene: TRBJ1-6; CDR3nt: TGTGCCAGCAGTGAGACAGGGGATAATTCACCCCTCCACTTT; CDR3aa: CASSETGDNSPLHF
d_gene: .; abundance: medium-sized; v_gene: TRBV6-1; j_gene: TRBJ2-7; CDR3nt: TGTGCCAGCAGTGCAGGGTTGGGGGCGGACGAGCAGTACTTC; CDR3aa: CASSAGLGADEQYF
d_gene: TRBD2; abundance: .; v_gene: TRBV7-9; j_gene: TRBJ2-7; CDR3nt: TGTGCCAGCAGCACCCCTCCGGGAGGGAACTCCTACGAGCAGTACTTC; CDR3aa: CASSTPPGGNSYEQYF
d_gene: TRBD1; abundance: few; v_gene: TRBV5-6; j_gene: TRBJ2-3; CDR3nt: TGTGCCAGCAGCTTAGGGACAGGGGCGGTTGATACGCAGTATTTT; CDR3aa: CASSLGTGAVDTQYF
d_gene: TRBD2; abundance: .; v_gene: TRBV6-1; j_gene: TRBJ2-1; CDR3nt: TGTGCCAGCAGTAACAGGGCCGGGGGGGGGTTCTTC; CDR3aa: CASSNRAGGGFF
d_gene: TRBD1; abundance: .; v_gene: TRBV12-3/TRBV12-4; j_gene: TRBJ1-3; CDR3nt: TGTGCCAGCACTAGGGGGCAGGGAGGAAACACCATATATTTT; CDR3aa: CASTRGQGGNTIYF
d_gene: TRBD2; abundance: .; v_gene: TRBV5-1; j_gene: TRBJ2-1; CDR3nt: TGCGCCAGCAGCTTGCCTAGCGGCAACTACAATGAGCAGTTCTTC; CDR3aa: CASSLPSGNYNEQFF
d_gene: .; abundance: medium-sized; v_gene: TRBV19; j_gene: TRBJ2-3; CDR3nt: TGTGCCAGTAGTCCGGGACGGTTAACGCAGTATTTT; CDR3aa: CASSPGRLTQYF
d_gene: TRBD2; abundance: .; v_gene: TRBV6-5; j_gene: TRBJ2-7; CDR3nt: TGTGCCAGCAGCTCGGGGGGGGGGCCCGAGCAGTACTTC; CDR3aa: CASSSGGGPEQYF
d_gene: TRBD1; abundance: medium-sized; v_gene: TRBV29-1; j_gene: TRBJ1-4; CDR3nt: TGCAGCGTTGAACGGGGCACAGGGGGCAGCGAAAAACTGTTTTTT; CDR3aa: CSVERGTGGSEKLFF
d_gene: .; abundance: few; v_gene: TRBV5-6; j_gene: TRBJ1-2; CDR3nt: TGTGCCAGCAGCTTGGCAAATAGCTATGGCTACACCTTC; CDR3aa: CASSLANSYGYTF
d_gene: .; abundance: few; v_gene: TRBV12-3/TRBV12-4; j_gene: TRBJ2-5; CDR3nt: TGTGCCAGCAGTTCCCTTAAAGGGGGTGAGGAGACCCAGTACTTC; CDR3aa: CASSSLKGGEETQYF
d_gene: .; abundance: .; v_gene: TRBV6-6; j_gene: TRBJ1-6; CDR3nt: TGTGCCAGCAGCTACGCTGGAGATAATTCACCCCTCCACTTT; CDR3aa: CASSYAGDNSPLHF
d_gene: TRBD2; abundance: .; v_gene: TRBV10-3; j_gene: TRBJ2-7; CDR3nt: TGTGCCATCAGTGACTTGGGACTAGCGGGAGGGAACGAGCAGTACTTC; CDR3aa: CAISDLGLAGGNEQYF